One sample yielded the 13 T cell receptor beta chains listed below, sequenced in a study of regulatory T cells in long-lasting Graves disease. For TCR beta, libraries came from iRepertoire HTBI primers and Arm-PCR of CDR3 regions. TCRdb recomputed calls from the multiplex PCR reads with MiXCR, one row per CDR3 protein. The data hold about 340,000 distinct CDR3 sequences, with around a fifth observed a single time. The time point was: persistent/refractory GD, antithyroid drugs over 5 years with positive TRAb. Researchers made the TCR library from RNA that was extracted from PBMCs. The sample consisted of peripheral blood mononuclear cells (PBMCs), taken when the disease was refractory, from a patient treated with antithyroid drugs. These receptor sequences come from a female donor with Graves disease.

This clonotype has just a few counts. V gene TRBV7-3 combines with J gene TRBJ1-1; unclear D gene. The CDR3 consists of 13 residues. CDR1 and CDR2 from the germline V gene are SGHTA and FQGTGA. Deletions cut 4 bases from V and 1 base from J, with 7 bases between. The CDR3 here is CASSWHQNTEAFF. The CDR3 DNA reads TGTGCCAGCAGCTGGCATCAGAACACTGAAGCTTTCTTT.

The chain links TRBV18 to TRBJ2-7, with D perhaps TRBD2 (5 bases). Germline V gene lookup returns CDR1 KGHSH and CDR2 LQKENI. V was trimmed by 2 bases and J by 5 bases, leaving 10 bases between them. The CDR3 is 13 residues long. In nucleotides, the CDR3 is TGTGCCAGCTCACCAGCGAGGGCGAACGAGCAGTACTTC. The encoded protein is CASSPARANEQYF.

This clonotype was counted ten times or more. CDR3 protein: CSGGTSDSYEQYF. CDR3 DNA: TGCAGTGGAGGGACTAGTGACTCCTACGAGCAGTACTTC. This sequence joins TRBV20-1 and TRBJ2-7; 8 bases match TRBD2. This CDR3 has 13 residues. The junction had 5 bases not matched to a gene; V was cut back by 7 bases and J by 0 bases. The germline CDR1 and CDR2 sequences are DFQATT and SNEGSKA (reference sequence).

The genes are TRBV6-1 and TRBJ1-4; D might be TRBD1 (5 bases). V gave up 5 bases and J gave up 12 bases, with 10 bases separating them. The V gene's germline CDR1 is MNHNS and CDR2 SASEGT. The CDR3 runs to 11 residues. The CDR3 sequence is CASSRGQELFF. The CDR3, as DNA: TGTGCCAGCAGTCGAGGACAAGAACTGTTTTTT.

This clonotype occurred many times. This chain connects TRBV11-2 to TRBJ2-7, with TRBD2 identical over 7 bases. The V segment lost 4 bases and the J segment 6 bases; nucleotides outside the gene matches: 6. This CDR3 is built from 13 residues. The germline V gene has CDR1 SGHAT and CDR2 FQNNGV. CDR3 in amino acids: CASSSFGGSEQYF. CDR3 nucleotide sequence: TGTGCCAGCAGCTCCTTCGGGGGGTCCGAGCAGTACTTC.

The chain has TRBV3-1 and TRBJ1-6; perhaps TRBD1 as D (5 bases). The CDR3 contains 16 residues. The germline V and J ends were trimmed by 3 bases and 10 bases, with 19 bases remaining between them. Per the germline V gene, CDR1 is LGHDT and CDR2 is YNNKEL (reference sequence). The CDR3 loop is CASSHTPGRTNSPLHF. The CDR3 DNA follows: TGTGCCAGCAGCCATACGCCGGGACGGACTAACTCACCCCTCCACTTT.

This clonotype was seen many times. The CDR3 reads CASTSRGRLEKLFF. DNA for the CDR3: TGTGCCAGCACTTCCAGGGGGCGCCTAGAAAAACTGTTTTTT. The gene calls are TRBV28 and TRBJ1-4; 8 bases align to TRBD1. Germline V gives CDR1 MDHEN, CDR2 SYDVKM. Trimming took 7 bases from V and 8 from J; bases not matched to a gene: 9. The CDR3 has 14 residues.

This chain links TRBV7-2 with TRBJ1-4; no firm D call. Germline V gives CDR1 SGHTA, CDR2 FQGNSA. This CDR3 has 16 amino acids. With 5 bases removed from V and 7 bases from J, the gap between germline ends came to 20 bases. The CDR3 nucleotides read TGTGCCAGCAGCCCCTTTGGCTCGGATCTCAGTGAAAAACTGTTTTTT. Its protein product is CASSPFGSDLSEKLFF.

Many counts were recorded for this clonotype. This sequence joins TRBV30 and TRBJ2-5, with D unclear. The germline V gene has CDR1 GTSNPN and CDR2 SVGIG (reference sequence). Trimming removed 4 bases at V and 4 bases at J, with 13 bases between. The CDR3 contains 13 residues. The CDR3 DNA is TGTGCCTGGAAGGAGTTATACGGAGAGACCCAGTACTTC. Its translation: CAWKELYGETQYF. Complete variable domain (other parts from reference TRBV30 and TRBJ2-5): SQTIHQWPATLVQPVGSPLSLECTVEGTSNPNLYWYRQAAGRGLQLLFYSVGIGQISSEVPQNLSASRPQDRQFILSSKKLLLSDSGFYLCAWKELYGETQYFGPGTRLLVL.

Comments on this clonotype: It may be a read error: a sequence one base away is much more abundant. The chain links TRBV6-5 to TRBJ1-6, with D tentatively TRBD1 (6 bases). V was pared by 0 bases and J by 14 bases, with 17 bases between. Germline V gene lookup returns CDR1 MNHEY and CDR2 SVGAGI. CDR3 size: 15 residues. The chain's CDR3 is CASSYSGRGRVALHF. In DNA, the CDR3 is TGTGCCAGCAGTTACTCCGGCAGGGGAAGGGTCGCCCTCCACTTT.

This clonotype was found many times. The chain couples TRBV7-2 to TRBJ1-5; tentatively, D is TRBD1 (5 bases). Trimming removed 4 bases from V and 6 bases from J, with 13 bases in between. CDR1 is SGHTA and CDR2 is FQGNSA in the germline V gene. The CDR3 extends over 14 amino acids. The CDR3 DNA follows: TGTGCCAGCAGCTACGACTTAGGGGTTCAGCCCCAGCATTTT. Its protein product is CASSYDLGVQPQHF. The full variable domain, in which reference TRBV7-2 and TRBJ1-5 provide the parts outside the CDR3, is GAGVSQSPSNKVTEKGKDVELRCDPISGHTALYWYRQSLGQGLEFLIYFQGNSAPDKSGLPSDRFSAERTGGSVSTLTIQRTQQEDSAVYLCASSYDLGVQPQHFGDGTRLSIL.

This clonotype was seen a handful of times. CDR3 sequence reads: CASSDQWGTIMNTEAFF. CDR3 sequence (DNA): TGTGCCAGCAGCGACCAGTGGGGGACCATTATGAACACTGAAGCTTTCTTT. The chain has TRBV11-2 and TRBJ1-1; the D gene is possibly TRBD1 (5 bases). This CDR3 region has 17 residues. Germline CDR1 reads SGHAT; CDR2 reads FQNNGV. The germline V and J ends were trimmed by 5 bases and 0 bases, with 19 bases remaining between them. Drawing the rest from reference TRBV11-2 and TRBJ1-1, the complete variable domain is EAGVAQSPRYKIIEKRQSVAFWCNPISGHATLYWYQQILGQGPKLLIQFQNNGVVDDSQLPKDRFSAERLKGVDSTLKIQPAKLEDSAVYLCASSDQWGTIMNTEAFFGQGTRLTVV.

This clonotype was observed many times. This chain joins TRBV27 and TRBJ1-5, with 10 nucleotides matching TRBD1. The germline gives CDR1 MNHEY, CDR2 SMNVEV (reference sequence). The CDR3 spans 17 residues. V lost 5 bases, J lost 0 bases, and 7 bases stayed unmatched. CDR3 residues: CASSETGGPYSNQPQHF. DNA for the CDR3: TGTGCCAGCAGTGAGACAGGGGGCCCCTATAGCAATCAGCCCCAGCATTTT.